This is a list of T cell receptor beta chains from one sample in a study of T cell changes during pregnancy in multiple sclerosis. Method: immunoSEQ multiplex PCR; TCRdb's copy keeps in-frame clones and lacks some. Counted here are 65,000 to 85,000 clones, 92% occurring once; the ten biggest clones make up just under 0.3%. Sequencing was performed on CD4+ T cells from peripheral blood mononuclear cells, taken after pregnancy. The receptors shown here come from a female donor with multiple sclerosis, enrolled in a pregnancy study. CDR3s include the opening cysteine and the closing phenylalanine or tryptophan. A D gene is named only where the DNA matches it firmly. The size entry is marked missing in some rows and otherwise reads once, few, many or a size class.

d_gene: TRBD2; j_gene: TRBJ2-1; v_gene: TRBV5-4; abundance: -; CDR3aa: CARGRDLDNEQFF; CDR3nt: TGTGCCAGGGGGAGGGATTTGGACAATGAGCAGTTCTTC
d_gene: TRBD2; j_gene: TRBJ2-1; v_gene: TRBV2; abundance: once; CDR3aa: CASRARTSALSYNEQFF; CDR3nt: TGTGCCAGCAGGGCCCGGACTAGCGCCTTGTCCTACAATGAGCAGTTCTTC
d_gene: -; j_gene: TRBJ1-3; v_gene: TRBV11-2; abundance: -; CDR3aa: CASSSSLGNTIYF; CDR3nt: TGTGCCAGCAGCTCTAGCCTCGGAAACACCATATATTTT
d_gene: TRBD2; j_gene: TRBJ2-1; v_gene: TRBV7-8; abundance: -; CDR3aa: CASSPRLAGGYNEQFF; CDR3nt: TGTGCCAGCAGCCCTAGATTAGCGGGAGGGTACAATGAGCAGTTCTTC
d_gene: TRBD1; j_gene: TRBJ1-4; v_gene: TRBV29-1; abundance: -; CDR3aa: CSVGTALREKLFF; CDR3nt: TGCAGCGTCGGGACAGCCTTAAGGGAAAAACTGTTTTTT
d_gene: -; j_gene: TRBJ1-1; v_gene: TRBV5-1; abundance: -; CDR3aa: CASSFVGGEGTEAFF; CDR3nt: TGCGCCAGCAGCTTTGTAGGGGGGGAAGGCACTGAAGCTTTCTTT
d_gene: TRBD1; j_gene: TRBJ1-3; v_gene: TRBV19; abundance: -; CDR3aa: CASSWGQGPGNTIYF; CDR3nt: TGTGCCAGTAGCTGGGGACAGGGTCCTGGAAACACCATATATTTT
d_gene: -; j_gene: TRBJ2-4; v_gene: TRBV10-3; abundance: -; CDR3aa: CAISATGMMNIQYF; CDR3nt: TGTGCCATCAGTGCTACAGGGATGATGAACATTCAGTACTTC
d_gene: -; j_gene: TRBJ1-3; v_gene: TRBV19; abundance: -; CDR3aa: CASSMSARSGNTIYF; CDR3nt: TGTGCCAGTAGTATGAGCGCTCGCTCTGGAAACACCATATATTTT
d_gene: -; j_gene: TRBJ1-1; v_gene: TRBV19; abundance: -; CDR3aa: CASIKRWGDTEAFF; CDR3nt: TGTGCCAGTATAAAGCGGTGGGGGGACACTGAAGCTTTCTTT
d_gene: TRBD1; j_gene: TRBJ2-5; v_gene: TRBV15; abundance: -; CDR3aa: CATSRDLGGGQGIKETQYF; CDR3nt: TGTGCCACCAGCAGAGATCTAGGGGGGGGACAGGGAATAAAGGAGACCCAGTACTTC
d_gene: -; j_gene: TRBJ2-2; v_gene: TRBV9; abundance: -; CDR3aa: CASSVVPNALTRLNTGELFF; CDR3nt: TGTGCCAGCAGCGTAGTCCCAAATGCCCTTACTAGACTGAACACCGGGGAGCTGTTTTTT
d_gene: -; j_gene: TRBJ2-1; v_gene: TRBV19; abundance: -; CDR3aa: CASRDSGNNEQFF; CDR3nt: TGTGCCAGTAGAGATAGCGGTAACAATGAGCAGTTCTTC
d_gene: -; j_gene: TRBJ2-5; v_gene: TRBV27; abundance: -; CDR3aa: CASSYLGRGKRETQYF; CDR3nt: TGTGCCAGCAGCTATCTTGGCAGGGGTAAACGAGAGACCCAGTACTTC
d_gene: TRBD2; j_gene: TRBJ2-3; v_gene: TRBV5-1; abundance: -; CDR3aa: CASSIGASGRVPSSTDTQYF; CDR3nt: TGCGCCAGCAGCATTGGGGCTAGCGGGAGAGTCCCCTCCAGCACAGATACGCAGTATTTT
d_gene: TRBD1; j_gene: TRBJ2-1; v_gene: TRBV10-3; abundance: -; CDR3aa: CAIWTGGHNEQFF; CDR3nt: TGTGCCATCTGGACAGGGGGACACAATGAGCAGTTCTTC
d_gene: -; j_gene: TRBJ2-7; v_gene: TRBV2; abundance: -; CDR3aa: CASSAEAGTYEQYF; CDR3nt: TGTGCCAGCAGTGCTGAGGCGGGTACCTACGAGCAGTACTTC
d_gene: -; j_gene: TRBJ1-4; v_gene: TRBV7-9; abundance: -; CDR3aa: CASSSFKTETNEKLFF; CDR3nt: TGTGCCAGCAGCTCGTTCAAGACAGAAACTAATGAAAAACTGTTTTTT
d_gene: TRBD2; j_gene: TRBJ2-7; v_gene: TRBV29-1; abundance: -; CDR3aa: CSVSLGTSNNEQYF; CDR3nt: TGCAGCGTGTCACTAGGGACTAGCAACAACGAGCAGTACTTC
d_gene: -; j_gene: TRBJ1-1; v_gene: TRBV19; abundance: -; CDR3aa: CASTLDAGAEAEAFF; CDR3nt: TGTGCCAGTACCCTGGACGCGGGGGCTGAGGCTGAAGCTTTCTTT
d_gene: -; j_gene: TRBJ1-4; v_gene: TRBV2; abundance: -; CDR3aa: CASSYDRPDNEKLFF; CDR3nt: TGTGCCAGCAGTTATGACAGACCTGATAATGAAAAACTGTTTTTT
d_gene: TRBD1; j_gene: TRBJ1-6; v_gene: TRBV5-5; abundance: -; CDR3aa: CASSLGQGNLNSPLHF; CDR3nt: TGTGCCAGCAGCCTCGGACAGGGAAATCTGAATTCACCCCTCCACTTT
d_gene: TRBD1; j_gene: TRBJ2-5; v_gene: TRBV11-2; abundance: -; CDR3aa: CASSLQGAETQYF; CDR3nt: TGTGCCAGCAGCCTACAGGGGGCAGAGACCCAGTACTTC
d_gene: TRBD2; j_gene: TRBJ2-7; v_gene: TRBV2; abundance: -; CDR3aa: CASSQLGLGRGVYEQYF; CDR3nt: TGTGCCAGCAGTCAACTAGGACTGGGCCGGGGGGTCTACGAGCAGTACTTC
d_gene: TRBD2; j_gene: TRBJ2-5; v_gene: TRBV7-9; abundance: -; CDR3aa: CASSPGLAGKETQYF; CDR3nt: TGTGCCAGCAGTCCAGGACTAGCGGGGAAAGAGACCCAGTACTTC
d_gene: -; j_gene: TRBJ2-2; v_gene: TRBV5-1; abundance: once; CDR3aa: CASSLGRANTGELFF; CDR3nt: TGCGCCAGCAGCTTGGGCAGGGCGAACACCGGGGAGCTGTTTTTT
d_gene: TRBD2; j_gene: TRBJ2-3; v_gene: TRBV7-3; abundance: -; CDR3aa: CASSLGGRGTDTQYF; CDR3nt: TGTGCCAGCAGCTTGGGCGGGAGGGGCACAGATACGCAGTATTTT
d_gene: -; j_gene: TRBJ1-2; v_gene: TRBV10-3; abundance: -; CDR3aa: CAISESRSRQAKYGYTF; CDR3nt: TGTGCCATCAGTGAGTCGAGATCGAGACAGGCGAAGTATGGCTACACCTTC
d_gene: TRBD1; j_gene: TRBJ2-7; v_gene: TRBV5-1; abundance: -; CDR3aa: CASGLTGASSYEQYF; CDR3nt: TGCGCCAGCGGATTAACAGGGGCGTCCTCCTACGAGCAGTACTTC
d_gene: -; j_gene: TRBJ1-1; v_gene: TRBV27; abundance: -; CDR3aa: CASMDSHTEAFF; CDR3nt: TGTGCCAGCATGGACAGCCACACTGAAGCTTTCTTT
d_gene: -; j_gene: TRBJ2-3; v_gene: TRBV19; abundance: once; CDR3aa: CASSSGGNTDTQYF; CDR3nt: TGTGCCAGTAGTTCGGGGGGCAACACAGATACGCAGTATTTT
d_gene: TRBD1; j_gene: TRBJ1-1; v_gene: TRBV7-2; abundance: -; CDR3aa: CASSFTGGNTEAFF; CDR3nt: TGTGCCAGCAGCTTTACAGGGGGCAACACTGAAGCTTTCTTT
d_gene: -; j_gene: TRBJ2-1; v_gene: TRBV7-8; abundance: once; CDR3aa: CASSLGAGLSSYNEQFF; CDR3nt: TGTGCCAGCAGCTTAGGGGCGGGATTGAGCTCCTACAATGAGCAGTTCTTC
d_gene: TRBD2; j_gene: TRBJ2-7; v_gene: TRBV18; abundance: -; CDR3aa: CASSPRLRAGVDEQYF; CDR3nt: TGTGCCAGCTCACCCCGGCTTCGAGCGGGAGTCGACGAGCAGTACTTC
d_gene: TRBD2; j_gene: TRBJ2-3; v_gene: TRBV6-1; abundance: -; CDR3aa: CASSAGLAVSHTQYF; CDR3nt: TGTGCCAGCAGTGCGGGACTAGCTGTGTCTCATACGCAGTATTTT
d_gene: TRBD1; j_gene: TRBJ1-1; v_gene: TRBV28; abundance: -; CDR3aa: CASSYTGGMVNTEAFF; CDR3nt: TGTGCCAGCAGTTATACAGGGGGAATGGTGAACACTGAAGCTTTCTTT
d_gene: -; j_gene: TRBJ1-5; v_gene: TRBV19; abundance: -; CDR3aa: CASSRGNQPQHF; CDR3nt: TGTGCCAGTAGTAGAGGAAACCAGCCCCAGCATTTT
d_gene: -; j_gene: TRBJ1-6; v_gene: TRBV4-2; abundance: -; CDR3aa: CASSQGPYRPRSPLHF; CDR3nt: TGTGCCAGCTCGCAGGGGCCCTACAGACCCCGTTCACCCCTCCACTTT
d_gene: TRBD2; j_gene: TRBJ2-1; v_gene: TRBV19; abundance: -; CDR3aa: CASSRGGRASDNEQFF; CDR3nt: TGTGCCAGTAGTAGGGGCGGGAGGGCGTCTGACAATGAGCAGTTCTTC
d_gene: TRBD2; j_gene: TRBJ2-3; v_gene: TRBV4-2; abundance: once; CDR3aa: CASSSVTSGGIGTDTQYF; CDR3nt: TGTGCCAGCAGCTCGGTGACTAGCGGGGGAATTGGAACAGATACGCAGTATTTT
d_gene: -; j_gene: TRBJ2-3; v_gene: TRBV7-8; abundance: -; CDR3aa: CASKAQVTDTQYF; CDR3nt: TGTGCCAGCAAAGCCCAGGTCACAGATACGCAGTATTTT
d_gene: TRBD2; j_gene: TRBJ2-1; v_gene: TRBV5-1; abundance: -; CDR3aa: CASRVAIGGNEQFF; CDR3nt: TGCGCCAGCAGGGTAGCGATCGGGGGGAATGAGCAGTTCTTC
d_gene: TRBD2; j_gene: TRBJ2-7; v_gene: TRBV2; abundance: -; CDR3aa: CASSDWTSGSKNF; CDR3nt: TGTGCCAGCAGTGATTGGACTAGCGGGAGTAAGAACTTC
d_gene: -; j_gene: TRBJ2-7; v_gene: TRBV18; abundance: -; CDR3aa: CASSPLRETYEQYF; CDR3nt: TGTGCCAGCTCACCACTTAGGGAGACCTACGAGCAGTACTTC
d_gene: TRBD2; j_gene: TRBJ2-1; v_gene: TRBV2; abundance: -; CDR3aa: CASANLAGGYNEQFF; CDR3nt: TGTGCCAGCGCTAACTTAGCGGGGGGCTACAATGAGCAGTTCTTC
d_gene: TRBD1; j_gene: TRBJ1-2; v_gene: TRBV29-1; abundance: -; CDR3aa: CSIRQGDGGYTF; CDR3nt: TGCAGCATCAGACAGGGAGATGGTGGCTACACCTTC
d_gene: TRBD1; j_gene: TRBJ1-4; v_gene: TRBV18; abundance: -; CDR3aa: CASSPGQLATNEKLFF; CDR3nt: TGTGCCAGCTCACCGGGACAGCTCGCAACTAATGAAAAACTGTTTTTT
d_gene: TRBD1; j_gene: TRBJ2-2; v_gene: TRBV7-2; abundance: -; CDR3aa: CASSLVGTGDTGELFF; CDR3nt: TGTGCCAGCAGCTTAGTGGGGACAGGGGACACCGGGGAGCTGTTTTTT
d_gene: -; j_gene: TRBJ2-5; v_gene: TRBV2; abundance: -; CDR3aa: CASSVGGLETQYF; CDR3nt: TGTGCCAGCAGTGTTGGGGGACTAGAGACCCAGTACTTC